The clone carrying this TCR beta chain was detected only once. Its antigen is undetermined. This sample was included in a study of vaccination and CD4 T cells after COVID-19. Looking at the study overall: Vaccinees got either two BNT162b2 doses or two mRNA-1273 doses.

Treatment of the sample: approximately 11-day PBMC culture with coronavirus spike peptide pools or control peptides (ViraFEST assay). Cultures got half-medium changes with IL-2 on days 3 and 7. Trimming cost V 6 bases and J 8 bases; bases outside gene matches: 8. This CDR3 spans 14 amino acids. In germline, CDR1 is DFQATT, CDR2 SNEGSKA (reference sequence). Researchers used the Oncomine TCR Beta short-read assay to sequence DNA from cultured CD4+ T cells. TCRdb ran MiXCR on the PCR reads and lists one entry per CDR3 protein. The table includes some 10,000 distinct CDR3 sequences, about four fifths detected once.

The source of this sequence is a human donor who had recovered from COVID-19. The specimen was CD4+ T cells from blood, cultured in vitro. The chain has TRBV20-1 and TRBJ1-6; 9 bases line up with TRBD1. The CDR3 bases are TGCAGTGCCAGACCCGGGACAGGGTATTCACCCCTCCACTTT. Protein sequence: CSARPGTGYSPLHF.